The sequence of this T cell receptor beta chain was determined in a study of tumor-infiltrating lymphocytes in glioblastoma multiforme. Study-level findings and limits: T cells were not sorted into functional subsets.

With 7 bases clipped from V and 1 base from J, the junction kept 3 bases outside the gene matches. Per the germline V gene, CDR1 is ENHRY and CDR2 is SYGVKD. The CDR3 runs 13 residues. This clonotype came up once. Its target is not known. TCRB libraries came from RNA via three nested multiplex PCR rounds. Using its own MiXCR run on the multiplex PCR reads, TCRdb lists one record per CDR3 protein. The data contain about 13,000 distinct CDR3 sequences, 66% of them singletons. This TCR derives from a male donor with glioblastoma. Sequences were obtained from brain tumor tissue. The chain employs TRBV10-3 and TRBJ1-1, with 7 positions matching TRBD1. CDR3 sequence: CAITRTGNTEAFF. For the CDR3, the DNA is TGTGCCATCACCCGGACAGGGAACACTGAAGCTTTCTTT.